A selection of T cell receptor beta chains follows, all from one sample in a study of blood T cell repertoires in COVID-19. TCRdb's table, derived via immunoSEQ multiplex PCR, lists solely in-frame clones and lacks some. Here the sample spans 390,000 or so clones, about 90% being singletons. Sequencing used peripheral blood. Source of these receptors: a woman aged 30 to 39 with COVID-19, enrolled during active disease. The CDR3 runs from the conserved cysteine through the conserved F or W. A D gene is named only where the DNA matches it firmly. Only part of the rows carry a size: once, few, many, or a class if the clone is expanded.

clone size: NA; D gene: NA; V gene: TRBV7-2; J gene: TRBJ2-5; CDR3 protein: CASSLLRGGRETQYF; CDR3 DNA: TGTGCCAGCAGCCTCCTAAGGGGGGGCCGTGAGACCCAGTACTTC
clone size: once; D gene: NA; V gene: TRBV18; J gene: TRBJ2-2; CDR3 protein: CASSPLSGTNTGELFF; CDR3 DNA: TGTGCCAGCTCACCACTTTCAGGGACGAACACCGGGGAGCTGTTTTTT
clone size: NA; D gene: NA; V gene: TRBV18; J gene: TRBJ1-5; CDR3 protein: CASSPPGAYQPQHF; CDR3 DNA: TGTGCCAGCTCACCACCGGGGGCTTATCAGCCCCAGCATTTT
clone size: once; D gene: TRBD1; V gene: TRBV7-6; J gene: TRBJ1-1; CDR3 protein: CASSHNGQGDTEAFF; CDR3 DNA: TGTGCCAGCAGCCATAACGGACAGGGAGACACTGAAGCTTTCTTT
clone size: few; D gene: NA; V gene: TRBV28; J gene: TRBJ1-5; CDR3 protein: CASSSAGVGQPQHF; CDR3 DNA: TGTGCCAGCAGTTCCGCGGGGGTGGGTCAGCCCCAGCATTTT
clone size: NA; D gene: NA; V gene: TRBV2; J gene: TRBJ1-6; CDR3 protein: CASNIEGGSNSPLHF; CDR3 DNA: TGTGCCAGCAATATCGAAGGGGGAAGTAATTCACCCCTCCACTTT
clone size: NA; D gene: NA; V gene: TRBV7-9; J gene: TRBJ1-5; CDR3 protein: CASSLGRGQPQHF; CDR3 DNA: TGTGCCAGCAGCTTAGGAAGGGGGCAGCCCCAGCATTTT
clone size: NA; D gene: NA; V gene: TRBV10-3; J gene: TRBJ1-2; CDR3 protein: CAISEEGRGYGYTF; CDR3 DNA: TGTGCCATCAGTGAGGAGGGGAGGGGCTATGGCTACACCTTC
clone size: NA; D gene: NA; V gene: TRBV2; J gene: TRBJ2-7; CDR3 protein: CASQDSYEQYF; CDR3 DNA: TGTGCCAGCCAGGACAGCTACGAGCAGTACTTC
clone size: NA; D gene: NA; V gene: TRBV3-1/TRBV3-2; J gene: TRBJ1-1; CDR3 protein: CASSPGGNPGAFF; CDR3 DNA: TGTGCCAGCAGCCCCGGGGGGAACCCCGGAGCTTTCTTT
clone size: NA; D gene: TRBD2; V gene: TRBV5-1; J gene: TRBJ2-2; CDR3 protein: CASSRLPSSGGRLYTGELFF; CDR3 DNA: TGCGCCAGCAGCCGGCTACCCTCGAGCGGGGGCCGACTATACACCGGGGAGCTGTTTTTT
clone size: NA; D gene: NA; V gene: TRBV27; J gene: TRBJ1-6; CDR3 protein: CASSSRTAGFSPLHF; CDR3 DNA: TGTGCCAGCAGTTCCAGGACAGCGGGGTTCTCACCCCTCCACTTT
clone size: NA; D gene: NA; V gene: TRBV6-5; J gene: TRBJ1-6; CDR3 protein: CASTQSGNNSPLHF; CDR3 DNA: TGTGCCAGCACTCAATCCGGGAATAATTCACCCCTCCACTTT
clone size: once; D gene: NA; V gene: TRBV11-3; J gene: TRBJ2-3; CDR3 protein: CASSFRLEGSADTQYF; CDR3 DNA: TGTGCCAGCAGCTTCCGACTAGAGGGTTCGGCAGATACGCAGTATTTT
clone size: NA; D gene: NA; V gene: TRBV6-5; J gene: TRBJ1-2; CDR3 protein: CASSYGLHRYGYTF; CDR3 DNA: TGTGCCAGCAGTTACGGACTGCATCGCTATGGCTACACCTTC
clone size: once; D gene: TRBD1; V gene: TRBV19; J gene: TRBJ1-2; CDR3 protein: CASSPRQGQGYTF; CDR3 DNA: TGTGCCAGTAGTCCTAGACAGGGGCAAGGCTACACCTTC